This TCR beta chain was sequenced for a study of Graves' ophthalmopathy and Graves' hyperthyroidism. This clonotype has just one count. The CDR3 totals 15 residues. V was clipped by 0 bases and J by 1 base, with 11 bases between them. Per germline, CDR1 SQVTM and CDR2 ANQGSEA. Patients were excluded if they had other autoimmune diseases or uncontrolled infections, and likewise if pregnancy or lactation applied. As the template, RNA transcripts were used to amplify TCR beta CDR3 regions. Second-round multiplex PCR came after first-round RT-PCR with HTBI primers. TCRdb analysed the multiplex PCR reads with MiXCR anew, one entry per CDR3 protein. The table lists over a million distinct CDR3 sequences, approximately 35% of them singletons, with 11% in the top ten.

This clonotype was sampled from an adult man with Graves' hyperthyroidism. The chain couples TRBV29-1 to TRBJ2-3; D uncertain. Specimen: peripheral blood or thyroid tissue (not recorded which). The CDR3 DNA reads TGCAGCGTTGAAGATGAAGGTTCTGGCACAGATACGCAGTATTTT. Encoded protein: CSVEDEGSGTDTQYF.